This T cell receptor beta chain came from a study of shared clonotypes between healthy human individuals. Study summary: The people who gave samples were a couple of women and a few men aged 18 to 49.

The V end was cut by 0 bases, the J end by 8 bases, with 9 bases between. This CDR3 has 13 residues. Germline values: CDR1 LNHNV, CDR2 YYDKDF (reference sequence). From CD4+ cells came CD45RA+ naive and CD45RA-negative memory subsets. Over several immunoSEQ plates, each subset's genomic DNA was distributed in even portions. TCRdb's copy holds only in-frame clones and misses some; the assay was immunoSEQ multiplex PCR. The sample shows some 550,000 clones, 97% of them seen only once. The chain uses TRBV15 and TRBJ2-3, with D perhaps being TRBD1 or TRBD2 (5 bases each). This clonotype was obtained from a woman in her 30s in good health. Sequencing input: naive CD4+ T cells sorted from blood. The subset denotes: CD45RA+ positively selected. The CDR3 spells CATSRDPGSTQYF. The CDR3 region has the DNA TGTGCCACCAGCAGAGATCCAGGGAGTACGCAGTATTTT.